This T cell receptor (beta chain) was documented in a study of human T cells and chemical hapten exposure. This clonotype was found many times. TCRdb called the RACE reads again in MiXCR, with one record for every CDR3 protein. The repertoire holds some 400,000 distinct CDR3 sequences, about 4.8% seen once, with approximately 2.1% in the top ten. Per the germline V gene, CDR1 is SEHNR and CDR2 is FQNEAQ (reference sequence). This CDR3 contains 14 residues. The V end was cut by 2 bases, the J end by 2 bases, with 10 bases between. Time point: patch test 1, 2 weeks after DPC sensitization. Indicated treatment: therapeutic diphenylcyclopropenone sensitization with weekly scalp DPC.

This specimen was whole blood, taken in connection with sensitization to the hapten diphenylcyclopropenone (DPC). The J gene is TRBJ2-7, the V gene TRBV7-9; possible D gene TRBD2, 5 bases. This receptor was taken from a woman in her forties or fifties with alopecia areata. Some clones in this sample may be carry-over from other donors' samples. CDR3 residues: CASSLSTGTYEQYF. In DNA form, the CDR3 reads TGTGCCAGCAGCTTATCAACGGGGACCTACGAGCAGTACTTC.